The TCR beta chain under discussion was sequenced for a study of blood T cell repertoires in COVID-19. This clone has just one count. Data came from immunoSEQ multiplex PCR; TCRdb stores just in-frame clones and leaves some out. Among hundreds of thousands of clones listed, approximately 90% were seen once. Trimming at V came to 0 bases and at J to 4 bases, leaving 7 bases not matched to a gene. Germline V gene data show CDR1 as MNHEY and CDR2 as SMNVEV (reference sequence). CDR3 length: 16 amino acids. This rearrangement joins TRBV27 to TRBJ2-3; 7 positions match TRBD2. This TCR was sampled from a woman aged 55 to 70 with acute or convalescent COVID-19. Specimen: peripheral blood. In DNA form, the CDR3 reads TGTGCCAGCAGTTTATCGGAGGCGGGAGACCCAGATACGCAGTATTTT. Translated: CASSLSEAGDPDTQYF.